This TCR beta chain emerged from a study of OX40 agonist ivuxolimab in advanced cancers. Overall study: An agonistic anti-OX40 (CD134) antibody, ivuxolimab, was used to treat the patients. Whole-study results and caveats: Some patients without response likewise showed low normalized clonal expansion. At 0.1 to 3.0 mg/kg and by week 6, clonal expansion occurred in CD4+ and CD8+ blood T cells.

Patients were ruled out by autoimmune disease history or systemic immunosuppression. In regard to this clone: What it binds is unknown.

Germline-derived CDR1 and CDR2 are MNHNY and SVGAGI (reference sequence). Trimming cost V 0 bases and J 1 base, with 7 bases left between them. The CDR3 totals 14 residues. Only in-frame clones appear in the TCRdb table, and some are missing; sequencing was by immunoSEQ multiplex PCR. The sample has around 45,000 clones; 70% to 80% are singletons. Here the sequenced sample was CD4+ or CD8+ T cells sorted from blood, taken in a trial of the OX40 agonist ivuxolimab. This rearrangement joins TRBV6-6 to TRBJ2-7; D not certain. The sequence came from an adult with an advanced solid tumor such as melanoma, head and neck, liver or kidney cancer. For the CDR3, the DNA is TGTGCCAGCAGTTACTCAGGGTTTTCCTACGAGCAGTACTTC. It codes for CASSYSGFSYEQYF.